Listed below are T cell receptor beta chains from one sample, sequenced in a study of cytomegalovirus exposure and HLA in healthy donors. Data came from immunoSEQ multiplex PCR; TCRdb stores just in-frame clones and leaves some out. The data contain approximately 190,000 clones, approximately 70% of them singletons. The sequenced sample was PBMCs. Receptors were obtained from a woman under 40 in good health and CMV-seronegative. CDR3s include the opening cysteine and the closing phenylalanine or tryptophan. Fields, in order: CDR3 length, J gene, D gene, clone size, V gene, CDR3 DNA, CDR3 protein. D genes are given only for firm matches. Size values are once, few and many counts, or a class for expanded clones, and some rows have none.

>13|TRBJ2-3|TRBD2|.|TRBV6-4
TGTGCCAGTTCTAGCGGCGACACAGATACGCAGTATTTT
CASSSGDTDTQYF
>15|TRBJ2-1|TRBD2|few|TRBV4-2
TGTGCCAGCAGCCAAGGACTAGCGGAGACCGATGAGCAGTTCTTC
CASSQGLAETDEQFF
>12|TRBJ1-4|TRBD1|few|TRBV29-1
TGCAGCGCCGAGACAGGGTCTGAAAAACTGTTTTTT
CSAETGSEKLFF
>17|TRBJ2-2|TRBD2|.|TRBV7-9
TGTGCCAGCAGCCCCTTAAGCGGGACCGCGAACACCGGGGAGCTGTTTTTT
CASSPLSGTANTGELFF
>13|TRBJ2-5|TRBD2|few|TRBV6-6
TGTGCCAGCAGTTGGACTAGAGGAGAGACCCAGTACTTC
CASSWTRGETQYF
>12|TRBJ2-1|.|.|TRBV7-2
TGTGCCAGCAGCCCTACTAGTTCTGAGCAGTTCTTC
CASSPTSSEQFF
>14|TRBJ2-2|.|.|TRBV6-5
TGTGCCAGCAGTTCTAAGGGAGGCACCGGGGAGCTGTTTTTT
CASSSKGGTGELFF
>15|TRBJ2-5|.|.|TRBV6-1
TGTGCCAGCAGTCTTACGACCACGGTGGAGGAGACCCAGTACTTC
CASSLTTTVEETQYF
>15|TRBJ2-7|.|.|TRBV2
TGTGCCAGCAGTGAAAGCCGGGAGAAAAGATACGAGCAGTACTTC
CASSESREKRYEQYF
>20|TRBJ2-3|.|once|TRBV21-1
TGTGCCAGCAGCAAAGAAGGGAAAAAACTAGCGGGACTTTACACAGATACGCAGTATTTT
CASSKEGKKLAGLYTDTQYF
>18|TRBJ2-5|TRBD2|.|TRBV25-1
TGTGCCAGCAGTGAATCGGGGCCAGCGGGGGCTTCACAAGAGACCCAGTACTTC
CASSESGPAGASQETQYF
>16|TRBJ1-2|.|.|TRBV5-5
TGTGCCAGCAGCTTGCTAGTCCTTACGACTAACTATGGCTACACCTTC
CASSLLVLTTNYGYTF
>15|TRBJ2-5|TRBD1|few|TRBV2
TGTGCCAGCACCGGGGACAGGGAATTCCAAGAGACCCAGTACTTC
CASTGDREFQETQYF
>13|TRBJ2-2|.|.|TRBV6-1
TGTGCCAGCAGTGAAGTCGAGATCGGGGAGCTGTTTTTT
CASSEVEIGELFF
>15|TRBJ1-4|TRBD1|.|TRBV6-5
TGTGCCAGCCGGGACAGGGGGCTCAAGGGAGAAAAACTGTTTTTT
CASRDRGLKGEKLFF
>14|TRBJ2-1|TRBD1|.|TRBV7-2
TGTGCCAGCAGCTTATGGACAGGGGCCAATGAGCAGTTCTTC
CASSLWTGANEQFF
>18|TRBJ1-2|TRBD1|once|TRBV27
TGTGCCAGCAGTTTATTTTCCCCGGGACGACAGGGAAGCTATGGCTACACCTTC
CASSLFSPGRQGSYGYTF
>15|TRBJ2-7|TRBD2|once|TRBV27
TGTGCCAGCAGTTCGGGGGGGACTCCTACCTACGAGCAGTACTTC
CASSSGGTPTYEQYF
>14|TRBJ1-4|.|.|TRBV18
TGTGCCAGCTCACCGGGAGGGATTAATGAAAAACTGTTTTTT
CASSPGGINEKLFF
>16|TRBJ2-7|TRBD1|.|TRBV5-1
TGCGCCAGCAGCACCGCCGGGACAGCGAGCTCCTACGAGCAGTACTTC
CASSTAGTASSYEQYF
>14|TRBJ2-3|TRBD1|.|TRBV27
TGTGCCAGCAGCCGACAGGGGGACGCAGATACGCAGTATTTT
CASSRQGDADTQYF
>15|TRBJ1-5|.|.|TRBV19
TGTGCCAGTAGTCGACAGCACGACGGGGGTCAGCCCCAGCATTTT
CASSRQHDGGQPQHF
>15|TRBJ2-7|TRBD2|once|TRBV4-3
TGCGCCAGCAGTAACACGACTAGCGCCGTCTACGAGCAGTACTTC
CASSNTTSAVYEQYF
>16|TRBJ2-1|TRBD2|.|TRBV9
TGTGCCAGCAGCGGCTTAGCGGGAGGGGGGTACAATGAGCAGTTCTTC
CASSGLAGGGYNEQFF
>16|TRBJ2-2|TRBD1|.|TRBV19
TGTGCCAGTAGTATCGGTACAGGGGTGGGGACCGGGGAGCTGTTTTTT
CASSIGTGVGTGELFF
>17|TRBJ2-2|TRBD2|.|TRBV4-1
TGCGCCAGCAGCCAGACCGGGACTAGCTCCTACACCGGGGAGCTGTTTTTT
CASSQTGTSSYTGELFF
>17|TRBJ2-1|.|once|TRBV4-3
TGCGCCAGCAGCCAAGGCCTGGGGCTAAGCTCCTACAATGAGCAGTTCTTC
CASSQGLGLSSYNEQFF
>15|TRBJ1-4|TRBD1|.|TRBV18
TGTGCCAGCTCATCGCGACAGGGTTGGAACGAAAAACTGTTTTTT
CASSSRQGWNEKLFF
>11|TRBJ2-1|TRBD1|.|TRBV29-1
TGCAGCGTTGACCCAGAGAGACAGGGGTTCTTC
CSVDPERQGFF
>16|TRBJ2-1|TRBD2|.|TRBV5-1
TGCGCCAGCAGCTTGACGGCGGGGGGGAACTTAGGGGAGCAGTTCTTC
CASSLTAGGNLGEQFF
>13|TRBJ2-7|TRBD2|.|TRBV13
TGTGCCAGCAGCATACTAGCGGGCTACGAGCAGTACTTC
CASSILAGYEQYF
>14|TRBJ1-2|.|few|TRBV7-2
TGTGCCAGCAACCACGAAGGGGGAAGCTATGGCTACACCTTC
CASNHEGGSYGYTF
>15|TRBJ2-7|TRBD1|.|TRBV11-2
TGTGCCAGCAGCTTAGGCCGGGACAGACCATACGAGCAGTACTTC
CASSLGRDRPYEQYF
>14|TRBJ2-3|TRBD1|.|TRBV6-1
TGTGCCAGCAGCCAGACAGGGATCGGAGATACGCAGTATTTT
CASSQTGIGDTQYF
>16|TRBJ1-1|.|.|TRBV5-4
TGTGCCAGCAGCTTGGGAAGGGACTTCATGAACACTGAAGCTTTCTTT
CASSLGRDFMNTEAFF
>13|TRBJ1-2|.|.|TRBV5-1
TGCGCCAGCAGTCCGGGGTCAGGATTTGGCTACACCTTC
CASSPGSGFGYTF
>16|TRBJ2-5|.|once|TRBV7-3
TGTGCCAGCAGCTTAACGGGTCGAGGGCGCGGAGAGACCCAGTACTTC
CASSLTGRGRGETQYF
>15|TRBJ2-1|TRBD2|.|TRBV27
TGTGCCAGCTCAATGACTAGCGGGAGGATCAATGAGCAGTTCTTC
CASSMTSGRINEQFF
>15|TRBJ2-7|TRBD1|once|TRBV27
TGTGCCAGCAGCCGAGGGACAGGGAATTCCTACGAGCAGTACTTC
CASSRGTGNSYEQYF
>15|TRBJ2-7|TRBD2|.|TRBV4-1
TGCGCCAGCAGCCCCGGGACTAGCGCCAGGAACGAGCAGTACTTC
CASSPGTSARNEQYF
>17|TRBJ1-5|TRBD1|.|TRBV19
TGTGCCAGTAGTCCCGATAACAGGGGATGGGGCAATCAGCCCCAGCATTTT
CASSPDNRGWGNQPQHF